This entry describes one T cell receptor (beta chain). Its matching antigen is unknown. The data were obtained in a study of T cells in Graves' hyperthyroidism and ophthalmopathy. Study-wide points: Through a model of 13 V-J features, ophthalmopathy was separated from stable hyperthyroidism.

Amplification of TCR beta CDR3 regions used RNA as the template. A first-round RT-PCR of the TCR CDR3 used the HTBI primer set. TCRdb reprocessed the multiplex PCR reads via MiXCR and lists one record per CDR3 protein. Of 500,000 to 600,000 distinct CDR3 sequences in the sample, 46% were seen once. The V segment lost 5 bases and the J segment 3 bases; nucleotides outside the gene matches: 6. CDR3 size: 14 residues. The specimen sequenced was peripheral blood or thyroid tissue (not recorded which). The clonotype was recovered from an adult woman with Graves' disease, either hyperthyroidism or ophthalmopathy (not recorded which). This chain uses TRBV12-3 or TRBV12-4 with TRBJ1-2; 7 bases match TRBD1. DNA for the CDR3: TGTGCCAGCAGTCCCGGGACAGAGGACTATGGCTACACCTTC. Its protein product is CASSPGTEDYGYTF.